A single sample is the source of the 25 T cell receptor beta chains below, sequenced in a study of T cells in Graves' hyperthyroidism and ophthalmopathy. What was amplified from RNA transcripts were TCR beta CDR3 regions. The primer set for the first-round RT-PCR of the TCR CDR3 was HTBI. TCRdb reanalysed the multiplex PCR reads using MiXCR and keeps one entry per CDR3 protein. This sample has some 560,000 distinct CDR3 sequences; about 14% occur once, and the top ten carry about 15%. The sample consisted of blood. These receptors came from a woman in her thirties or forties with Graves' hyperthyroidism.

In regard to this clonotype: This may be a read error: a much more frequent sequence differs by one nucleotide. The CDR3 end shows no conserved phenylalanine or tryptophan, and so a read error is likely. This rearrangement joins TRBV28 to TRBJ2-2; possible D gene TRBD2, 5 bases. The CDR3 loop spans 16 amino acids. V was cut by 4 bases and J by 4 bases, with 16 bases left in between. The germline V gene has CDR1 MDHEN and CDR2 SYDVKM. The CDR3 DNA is TGTGCCAGCAGTTATCAACGAGGGATTGGCACCGGGGAGCTGTTTTCT. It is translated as CASSYQRGIGTGELFS.

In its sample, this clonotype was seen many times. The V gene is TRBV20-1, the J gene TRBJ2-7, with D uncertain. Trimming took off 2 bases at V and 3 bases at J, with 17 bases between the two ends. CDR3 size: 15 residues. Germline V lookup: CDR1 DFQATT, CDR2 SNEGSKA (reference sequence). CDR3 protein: CSARPLDRRNYEQYF. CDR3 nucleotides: TGCAGTGCTAGACCCCTGGACCGTAGGAACTACGAGCAGTACTTC.

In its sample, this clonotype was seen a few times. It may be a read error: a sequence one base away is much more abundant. CDR3 DNA sequence: TGTGCCTGGAGTGTGGGGGTTGAAACTGAAGCTTTCTTT. This codes for CAWSVGVETEAFF. The rearrangement uses TRBV30 and TRBJ1-1; D might be TRBD1 (5 bases). Germline CDR1 GTSNPN, CDR2 SVGIG (reference sequence). The CDR3 has 13 amino acids. V gave up 0 bases and J gave up 5 bases, with 10 bases separating them.

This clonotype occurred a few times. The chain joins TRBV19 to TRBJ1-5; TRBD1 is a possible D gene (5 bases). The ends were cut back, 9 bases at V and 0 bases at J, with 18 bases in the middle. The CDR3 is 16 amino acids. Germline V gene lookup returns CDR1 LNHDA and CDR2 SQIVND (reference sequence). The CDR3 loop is CASSLLGGNSNQPQHF. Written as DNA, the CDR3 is TGTGCCAGCAGCCTCCTGGGGGGGAATAGCAATCAGCCCCAGCATTTT.

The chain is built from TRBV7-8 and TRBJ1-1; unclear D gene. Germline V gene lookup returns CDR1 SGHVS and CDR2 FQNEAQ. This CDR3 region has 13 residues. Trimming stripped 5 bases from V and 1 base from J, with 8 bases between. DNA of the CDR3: TGTGCCAGCAGCAAAAAACGGAACACTGAAGCTTTCTTT. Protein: CASSKKRNTEAFF. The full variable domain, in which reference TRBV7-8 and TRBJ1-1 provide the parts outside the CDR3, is GAGVSQSPRYKVAKRGQDVALRCDPISGHVSLFWYQQALGQGPEFLTYFQNEAQLDKSGLPSDRFFAERPEGSVSTLKIQRTQQEDSAVYLCASSKKRNTEAFFGQGTRLTVV.

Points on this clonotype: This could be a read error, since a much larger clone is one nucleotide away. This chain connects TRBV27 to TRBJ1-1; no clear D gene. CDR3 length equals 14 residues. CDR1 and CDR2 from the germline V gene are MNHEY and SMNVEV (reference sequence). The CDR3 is CASSFSQTNAEAFF. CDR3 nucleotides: TGTGCCAGCAGTTTCTCACAGACGAACGCTGAAGCTTTCTTT.

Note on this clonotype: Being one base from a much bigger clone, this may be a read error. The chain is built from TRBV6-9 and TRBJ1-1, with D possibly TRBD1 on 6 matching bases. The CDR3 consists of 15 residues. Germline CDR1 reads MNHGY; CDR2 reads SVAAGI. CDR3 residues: CACSYRTAMNTEAFF. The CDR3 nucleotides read TGTGCCTGCAGTTACCGGACAGCAATGAACACTGAAGCTTTCTTT.

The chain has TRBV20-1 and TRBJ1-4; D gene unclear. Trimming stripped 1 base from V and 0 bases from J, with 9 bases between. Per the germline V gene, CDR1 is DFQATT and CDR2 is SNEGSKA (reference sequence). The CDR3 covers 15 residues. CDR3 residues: CSARVTHTTNEKLFF. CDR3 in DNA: TGCAGTGCTAGAGTTACACATACAACTAATGAAAAACTGTTTTTT.

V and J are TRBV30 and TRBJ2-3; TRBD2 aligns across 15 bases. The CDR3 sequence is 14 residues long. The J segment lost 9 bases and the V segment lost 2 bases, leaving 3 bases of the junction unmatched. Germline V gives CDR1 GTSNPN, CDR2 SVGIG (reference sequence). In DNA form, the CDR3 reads TGTGCCTGGAGTACCGGGACTAGCGGGGGGACGCAGTATTTT. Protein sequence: CAWSTGTSGGTQYF.

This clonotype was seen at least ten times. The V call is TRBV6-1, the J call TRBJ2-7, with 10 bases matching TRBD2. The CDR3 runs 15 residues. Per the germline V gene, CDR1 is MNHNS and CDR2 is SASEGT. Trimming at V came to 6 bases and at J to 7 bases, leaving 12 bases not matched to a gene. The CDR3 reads CASSPPGLASGEQYF. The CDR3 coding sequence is TGTGCCAGCAGCCCGCCGGGACTAGCGTCGGGAGAGCAGTACTTC.

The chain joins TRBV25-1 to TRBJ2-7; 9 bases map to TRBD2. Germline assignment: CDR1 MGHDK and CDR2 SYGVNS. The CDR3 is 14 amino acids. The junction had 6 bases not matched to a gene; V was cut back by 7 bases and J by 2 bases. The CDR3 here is CASTPTSGPYEQYF. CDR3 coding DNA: TGTGCCAGCACCCCGACTAGCGGACCCTACGAGCAGTACTTC.

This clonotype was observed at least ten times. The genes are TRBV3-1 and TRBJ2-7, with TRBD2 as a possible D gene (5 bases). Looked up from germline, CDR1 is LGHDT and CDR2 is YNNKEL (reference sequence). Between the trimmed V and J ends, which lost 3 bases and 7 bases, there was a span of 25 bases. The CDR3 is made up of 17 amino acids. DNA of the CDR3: TGTGCCAGCAGCCAGTCTGCTAGCAGACTTTCGAGGGAGGAGCAGTACTTC. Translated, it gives CASSQSASRLSREEQYF.

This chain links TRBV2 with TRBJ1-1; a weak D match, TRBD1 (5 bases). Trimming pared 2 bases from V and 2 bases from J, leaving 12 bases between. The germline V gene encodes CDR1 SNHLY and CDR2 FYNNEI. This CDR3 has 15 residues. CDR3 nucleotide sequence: TGTGCCAGCAGTGAATCCCGGGGGTCCAACACTGAAGCTTTCTTT. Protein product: CASSESRGSNTEAFF. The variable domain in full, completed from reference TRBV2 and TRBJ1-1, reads EPEVTQTPSHQVTQMGQEVILRCVPISNHLYFYWYRQILGQKVEFLVSFYNNEISEKSEIFDDQFSVERPDGSNFTLKIRSTKLEDSAMYFCASSESRGSNTEAFFGQGTRLTVV.

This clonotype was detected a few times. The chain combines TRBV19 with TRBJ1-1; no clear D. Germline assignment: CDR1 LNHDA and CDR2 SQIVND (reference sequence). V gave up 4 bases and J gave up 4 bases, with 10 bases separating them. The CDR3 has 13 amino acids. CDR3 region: CASSRSSGTEAFF. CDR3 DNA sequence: TGTGCCAGTAGTAGGTCGTCGGGCACTGAAGCTTTCTTT.

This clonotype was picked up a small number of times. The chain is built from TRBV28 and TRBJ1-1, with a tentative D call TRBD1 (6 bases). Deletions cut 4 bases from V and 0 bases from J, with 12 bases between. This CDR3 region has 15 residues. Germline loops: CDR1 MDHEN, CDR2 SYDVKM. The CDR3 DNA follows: TGTGCCAGCAGTTCCCTCGCAGGGGTGAACACTGAAGCTTTCTTT. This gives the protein CASSSLAGVNTEAFF.

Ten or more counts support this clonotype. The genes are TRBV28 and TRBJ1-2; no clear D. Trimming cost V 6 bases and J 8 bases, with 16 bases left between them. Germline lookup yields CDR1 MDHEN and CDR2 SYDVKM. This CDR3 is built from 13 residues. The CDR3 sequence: CASSKPQRYGYTF. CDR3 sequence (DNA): TGTGCCAGCAGCAAGCCCCAGAGGTACGGCTACACCTTC.

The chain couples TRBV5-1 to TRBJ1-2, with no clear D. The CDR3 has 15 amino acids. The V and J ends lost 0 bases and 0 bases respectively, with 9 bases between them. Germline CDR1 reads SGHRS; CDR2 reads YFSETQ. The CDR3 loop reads CASSLAPVANYGYTF. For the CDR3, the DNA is TGCGCCAGCAGCTTGGCTCCGGTAGCTAACTATGGCTACACCTTC.

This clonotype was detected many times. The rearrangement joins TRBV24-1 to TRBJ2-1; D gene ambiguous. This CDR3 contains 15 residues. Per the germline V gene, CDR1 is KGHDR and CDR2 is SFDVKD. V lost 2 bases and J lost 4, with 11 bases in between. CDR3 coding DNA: TGTGCCACCAGTGATTCGCTACAGAGTTACAATGAGCAGTTCTTC. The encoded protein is CATSDSLQSYNEQFF.

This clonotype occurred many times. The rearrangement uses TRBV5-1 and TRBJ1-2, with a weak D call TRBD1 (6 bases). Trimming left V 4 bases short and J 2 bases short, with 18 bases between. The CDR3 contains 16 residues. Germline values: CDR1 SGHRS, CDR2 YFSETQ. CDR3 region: CASSPRGASANYGYTF. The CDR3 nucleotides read TGCGCCAGCAGCCCCCGGGGGGCTTCAGCCAACTATGGCTACACCTTC.

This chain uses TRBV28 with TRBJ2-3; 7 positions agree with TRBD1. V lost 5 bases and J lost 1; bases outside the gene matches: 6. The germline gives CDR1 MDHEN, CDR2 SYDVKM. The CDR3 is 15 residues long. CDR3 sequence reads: CASSTDRVGTDTQYF. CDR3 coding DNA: TGTGCCAGCAGTACCGACAGGGTCGGCACAGATACGCAGTATTTT.

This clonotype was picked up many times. CDR3 bases: TGTGCCAGCAGTTTAAATCGGAAGGGATCCGGAAACACCATATATTTT. Amino acid sequence: CASSLNRKGSGNTIYF. The V and J genes are TRBV12-3 or TRBV12-4 and TRBJ1-3; the D is unclear. Trimming took 2 bases from V and 4 from J, leaving 15 bases between them. The CDR3 sequence is 16 residues long.

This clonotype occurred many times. The CDR3 DNA follows: TGTGCCAGCAGAGACCTAGCGGGCGTACCCTACGAGCAGTACTTC. It is translated as CASRDLAGVPYEQYF. This chain links TRBV2 with TRBJ2-7; 8 bases line up with TRBD2. The trim removed 6 bases at V and 2 bases at J, leaving 9 bases unmatched. The CDR3 length is 15 residues. The germline gives CDR1 SNHLY, CDR2 FYNNEI. Using reference TRBV2 and TRBJ2-7 for the parts outside the CDR3, the full variable domain is EPEVTQTPSHQVTQMGQEVILRCVPISNHLYFYWYRQILGQKVEFLVSFYNNEISEKSEIFDDQFSVERPDGSNFTLKIRSTKLEDSAMYFCASRDLAGVPYEQYFGPGTRLTVT.

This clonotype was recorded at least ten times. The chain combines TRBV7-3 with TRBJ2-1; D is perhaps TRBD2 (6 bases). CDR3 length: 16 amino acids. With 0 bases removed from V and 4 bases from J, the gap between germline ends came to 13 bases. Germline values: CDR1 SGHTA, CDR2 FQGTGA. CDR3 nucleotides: TGTGCCAGCAGCTTAACAGCGGGCGGGATATACAATGAGCAGTTCTTC. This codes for CASSLTAGGIYNEQFF.

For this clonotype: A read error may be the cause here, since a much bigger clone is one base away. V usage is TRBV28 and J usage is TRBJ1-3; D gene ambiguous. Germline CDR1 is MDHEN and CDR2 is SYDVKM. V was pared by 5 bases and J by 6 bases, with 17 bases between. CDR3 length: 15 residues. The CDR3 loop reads CASSLRPAVQNTIYF. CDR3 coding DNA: TGTGCCAGCAGTCTACGGCCTGCAGTGCAAAACACCATATATTTT.

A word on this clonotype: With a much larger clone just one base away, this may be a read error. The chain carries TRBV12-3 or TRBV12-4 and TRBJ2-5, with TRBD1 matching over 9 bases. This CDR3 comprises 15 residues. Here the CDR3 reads CASSQGQGGAETRYF. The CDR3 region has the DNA TGTGCCAGCAGTCAGGGACAGGGCGGGGCAGAGACCCGGTACTTC.